This paragraph reports one T cell receptor (beta chain). Some clones are missing from TCRdb's copy, which holds only in-frame ones; the method was immunoSEQ multiplex PCR. The sample consists of about 130,000 clones, approximately 83% of them appearing once. This sample is drawn from a study of blood T cell repertoires in COVID-19. Study-level background: Spain, Italy and the United States supplied samples that represented acute and convalescent COVID-19. In each case, the material was cDNA or gDNA derived from T cells, B-cell-depleted T cells, or PBMCs.

Individuals aged roughly 18 to 95 years were recruited from fewer than 25 US areas. Participants were placed into cohorts based on the clinical history they reported. V shed 4 bases and J shed 1 base, with 7 bases lying between them. CDR3 length: 13 residues. The germline gives CDR1 SNHLY, CDR2 FYNNEI. This TCR came from a man over 45 who had recovered from COVID-19. This chain links TRBV2 with TRBJ1-1; D gene ambiguous. The sequencing sample was made of PBMCs or T cells enriched from blood (not recorded which). CDR3 amino acids: CASSVTKNTEAFF. The CDR3 nucleotides read TGTGCCAGCAGTGTAACAAAGAACACTGAAGCTTTCTTT.